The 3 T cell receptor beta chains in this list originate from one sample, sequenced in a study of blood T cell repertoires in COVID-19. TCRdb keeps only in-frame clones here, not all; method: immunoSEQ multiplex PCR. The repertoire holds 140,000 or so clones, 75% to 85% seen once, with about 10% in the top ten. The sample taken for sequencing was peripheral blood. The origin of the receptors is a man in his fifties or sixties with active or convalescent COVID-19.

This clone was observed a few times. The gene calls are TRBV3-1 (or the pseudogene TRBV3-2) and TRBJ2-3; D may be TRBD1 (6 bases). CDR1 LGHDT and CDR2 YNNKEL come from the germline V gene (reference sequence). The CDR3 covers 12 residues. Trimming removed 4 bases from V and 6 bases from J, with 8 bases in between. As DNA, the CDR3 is TGTGCCAGCAGCCTCGACAGGGATACGCAGTATTTT. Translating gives CASSLDRDTQYF.

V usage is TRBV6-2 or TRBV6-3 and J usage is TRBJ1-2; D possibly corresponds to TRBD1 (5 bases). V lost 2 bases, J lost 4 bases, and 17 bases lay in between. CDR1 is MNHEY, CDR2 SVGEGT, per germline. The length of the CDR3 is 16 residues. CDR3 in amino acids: CASSYAGLNLGYGYTF. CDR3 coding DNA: TGTGCCAGCAGTTACGCAGGGTTGAATCTAGGCTATGGCTACACCTTC.

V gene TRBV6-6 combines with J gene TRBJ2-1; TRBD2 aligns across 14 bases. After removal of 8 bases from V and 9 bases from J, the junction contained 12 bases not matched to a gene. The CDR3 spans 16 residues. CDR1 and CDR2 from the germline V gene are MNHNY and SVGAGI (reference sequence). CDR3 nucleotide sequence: TGTGCCAGCGGAAGACTAGCGGGAGGGCCGGCCGGTGAGCAGTTCTTC. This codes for CASGRLAGGPAGEQFF.